Listed here are 32 T cell receptor beta chains from one sample, sequenced in a study of T-cell memory formation after mild COVID-19. TCRdb re-analysed the 5' RACE reads in MiXCR, keeping a single row per CDR3 protein. The sample contains hundreds of thousands of distinct CDR3 sequences, 17% of which appear only once. The sequencing input was PBMCs or a T cell subset sorted from them (not recorded which). These receptors came from an adult woman who had mild COVID-19 (a few samples of this study predate the infection). Cell type and time point are not known.

This chain joins TRBV7-8 and TRBJ2-7; 9 bases are shared with TRBD1. In germline, CDR1 is SGHVS, CDR2 FQNEAQ. The ends lost 1 base at V and 0 bases at J; junction bases unmatched: 4. CDR3 size: 16 residues. Written as DNA, the CDR3 is TGTGCCAGCAGCTTAGGGGACAGGGACCTCTCCTACGAGCAGTACTTC. It specifies CASSLGDRDLSYEQYF.

This chain links TRBV7-2 with TRBJ2-1; D gene ambiguous. The V and J ends lost 4 bases and 4 bases respectively, with 8 bases between them. CDR3 size: 13 residues. Germline values: CDR1 SGHTA, CDR2 FQGNSA. The CDR3 sequence: CASSSVMYNEQFF. CDR3 DNA sequence: TGTGCCAGCAGCTCAGTCATGTACAATGAGCAGTTCTTC.

The J gene is TRBJ2-1, the V gene TRBV15; D is unclear. CDR1 and CDR2 from the germline V gene are LNHNV and YYDKDF (reference sequence). Between the trimmed V and J ends, which lost 0 bases and 5 bases, there was a span of 5 bases. The CDR3 consists of 13 residues. The CDR3 DNA follows: TGTGCCACCAGCAGAGATGGGGACAATGAGCAGTTCTTC. It codes for CATSRDGDNEQFF.

This clonotype was detected a few times. The rearrangement joins TRBV25-1 to TRBJ1-3; D is undetermined. The CDR3 spans 16 residues. V lost 2 bases and J 3 bases, leaving 14 bases between the germline ends. CDR1 MGHDK and CDR2 SYGVNS come from the germline V gene. The CDR3 sequence: CASSEGEIIGGNTIYF. The DNA for the CDR3 is TGTGCCAGCAGTGAAGGAGAAATCATCGGTGGAAACACCATATATTTT.

The table lists this clonotype with a few counts. This rearrangement joins TRBV20-1 to TRBJ2-1; a possible D gene is TRBD2 (6 bases). In germline, CDR1 is DFQATT, CDR2 SNEGSKA (reference sequence). The CDR3 contains 12 residues. Deletions cut 3 bases from V and 12 bases from J, with 15 bases between. The CDR3 here is CSARGGAMRQFF. The CDR3 DNA sequence: TGCAGTGCTAGGGGGGGTGCGATGAGGCAGTTCTTC.

This clonotype was seen a handful of times. The chain is built from TRBV20-1 and TRBJ2-3; D is perhaps TRBD1 or TRBD2 (5 bases each). CDR1 and CDR2 (germline): DFQATT, SNEGSKA (reference sequence). This CDR3 contains 13 residues. V was trimmed by 2 bases and J by 2 bases, leaving 8 bases between them. The CDR3 bases are TGCAGTGCTAGACAGGGAGTCACAGATACGCAGTATTTT. Its translation is CSARQGVTDTQYF.

The rearrangement joins TRBV20-1 to TRBJ1-2; D is undetermined. The V end was cut by 5 bases, the J end by 1 base, with 17 bases between. The CDR3 runs to 15 residues. Germline CDR1 reads DFQATT; CDR2 reads SNEGSKA (reference sequence). CDR3 nucleotide sequence: TGCAGTGCTGGGGATAGCGTCGCCGTTAACTATGGCTACACCTTC. It translates to CSAGDSVAVNYGYTF.

The V and J genes are TRBV7-6 and TRBJ2-2; D perhaps matches TRBD1 (6 bases). V was shortened by 3 bases and J by 4 bases, with 9 bases between the two germline ends. In germline, CDR1 is SGHVS, CDR2 FNYEAQ. The CDR3 length is 14 residues. CDR3 sequence reads: CASSFTGPTGELFF. DNA for the CDR3: TGTGCCAGCAGCTTTACAGGGCCCACCGGGGAGCTGTTTTTT.

V and J are TRBV18 and TRBJ1-2; D is perhaps TRBD1 (5 bases). V lost 2 bases, J lost 4 bases, and 11 bases lay in between. CDR1 and CDR2 (germline): KGHSH, LQKENI. There are 14 residues in the CDR3. CDR3 DNA: TGTGCCAGCTCACCAGGGGCAGACACCTATGGCTACACCTTC. Amino acids: CASSPGADTYGYTF.

This clonotype has a handful of counts. The chain joins TRBV6-2 or TRBV6-3 to TRBJ2-1; 9 bases map to TRBD1. Per the germline V gene, CDR1 is MNHEY and CDR2 is SVGEGT. V lost 6 bases and J lost 6; bases outside the gene matches: 9. This CDR3 has 15 amino acids. CDR3 DNA: TGTGCCAGCAGGGATGGGACAGGGCCCTTCAATGAGCAGTTCTTC. Its translation: CASRDGTGPFNEQFF.

This clonotype was seen many times. This chain joins TRBV5-1 and TRBJ1-4, with D hard to call. CDR1 is SGHRS and CDR2 is YFSETQ in the germline V gene. The length of the CDR3 is 15 residues. The V end was cut by 4 bases, the J end by 1 base, with 11 bases between. In nucleotides, the CDR3 is TGCGCCAGCAGCCTCTCGGGAAGAACTAATGAAAAACTGTTTTTT. Its protein is CASSLSGRTNEKLFF.

This chain connects TRBV4-1 to TRBJ2-1; D tentatively fits TRBD1 or TRBD2 (5 bases each). The CDR3 runs to 13 residues. The V gene's germline CDR1 is MGHRA and CDR2 YSYEKL. Trimming took off 4 bases at V and 8 bases at J, with 12 bases between the two ends. The CDR3 spells CASSPPGSYEQFF. CDR3 coding DNA: TGCGCCAGCAGCCCCCCAGGGAGCTATGAGCAGTTCTTC.

The J gene is TRBJ1-1, the V gene TRBV27, with D tentatively TRBD1 (5 bases). The length of the CDR3 is 15 residues. Germline V gene lookup returns CDR1 MNHEY and CDR2 SMNVEV (reference sequence). Trimming removed 6 bases at V and 0 bases at J, with 14 bases between. CDR3 loop: CASREKGKMNTEAFF. The CDR3 DNA sequence: TGTGCCAGCAGGGAAAAGGGGAAGATGAACACTGAAGCTTTCTTT.

The J gene is TRBJ2-4, the V gene TRBV6-2 or TRBV6-3, with a tentative D call TRBD1 (5 bases). The CDR3 consists of 17 residues. Trimming took off 2 bases at V and 0 bases at J, with 14 bases between the two ends. The germline V gene encodes CDR1 MNHEY and CDR2 SVGEGT. As DNA, the CDR3 is TGTGCCAGCAGTTACGAGCTGGGGCTTCTAGCCAAAAACATTCAGTACTTC. As protein: CASSYELGLLAKNIQYF.

The V call is TRBV5-1, the J call TRBJ1-5, with 7 nucleotides matching TRBD1. The junction had 6 bases not matched to a gene; V was cut back by 4 bases and J by 2 bases. The CDR3 is 15 amino acids. Germline CDR1 and CDR2: SGHRS and YFSETQ. The CDR3 here is CASSPGQDRNQPQHF. DNA for the CDR3: TGCGCCAGCAGCCCCGGACAGGACCGCAATCAGCCCCAGCATTTT.

The V call is TRBV15, the J call TRBJ2-1; D remains ambiguous. CDR1 LNHNV and CDR2 YYDKDF come from the germline V gene (reference sequence). CDR3 length: 14 residues. Trimming removed 0 bases at V and 5 bases at J, with 8 bases between. CDR3 region: CATSRDLANNEQFF. CDR3 nucleotide sequence: TGTGCCACCAGCAGAGATTTGGCGAACAATGAGCAGTTCTTC.

This clonotype was counted between two and nine times. The genes are TRBV5-1 and TRBJ2-1; 15 bases agree with TRBD2. J lost 5 bases, V lost 4 bases, and 1 base had no gene match. The CDR3 consists of 15 residues. Germline-derived CDR1 and CDR2 are SGHRS and YFSETQ. CDR3 loop: CASSRTSGRDNEQFF. CDR3 DNA: TGCGCCAGCAGCCGGACTAGCGGGAGGGACAATGAGCAGTTCTTC.

This clonotype was observed at least ten times. The chain carries TRBV6-2 or TRBV6-3 and TRBJ2-1; 7 nucleotides line up with TRBD1. The CDR3 has 13 amino acids. J gave up 9 bases and V 4 bases, and 6 bases lay outside the gene matches. Germline CDR1 is MNHEY and CDR2 is SVGEGT. The CDR3 nucleotides read TGTGCCAGCAGTTCAACTTACAGGGGTGAGCAGTTCTTC. Its translation: CASSSTYRGEQFF.

The chain carries TRBV4-1 and TRBJ1-5; the D gene is possibly TRBD1 (5 bases). Deletions cut 0 bases from V and 5 bases from J, with 11 bases between. The CDR3 covers 15 residues. The germline gives CDR1 MGHRA, CDR2 YSYEKL. CDR3 amino acids: CASSQEGGPYQPQHF. The CDR3 nucleotides are TGCGCCAGCAGCCAAGAGGGGGGTCCATATCAGCCCCAGCATTTT.

The chain has TRBV6-1 and TRBJ2-7; D tentatively fits TRBD1 or TRBD2 (5 bases each). V was pared by 4 bases and J by 5 bases, with 18 bases between. There are 15 residues in the CDR3. Germline CDR1 is MNHNS and CDR2 is SASEGT. The CDR3 coding sequence is TGTGCCAGCAGTGGATCCGGGACGACGAGGCACGAGCAGTACTTC. As protein: CASSGSGTTRHEQYF.

This clonotype showed up just a few times. The chain links TRBV5-1 to TRBJ1-2; D remains ambiguous. Trimming pared 5 bases from V and 3 bases from J, leaving 11 bases between. This CDR3 has 13 amino acids. The germline V gene encodes CDR1 SGHRS and CDR2 YFSETQ. The CDR3 DNA reads TGCGCCAGCAGATTTACCCAAGACTATGGCTACACCTTC. Translation gives CASRFTQDYGYTF.

A single count supports this clonotype. The chain is built from TRBV12-3 or TRBV12-4 and TRBJ2-5, with TRBD2 matching over 15 bases. The trim removed 7 bases at V and 3 bases at J, leaving 6 bases unmatched. This CDR3 region has 16 residues. The CDR3 DNA reads as TGTGCCAGCACCGTGGGACTAGCGGGGGGTAAAGAGACCCAGTACTTC. As protein: CASTVGLAGGKETQYF.

The rearrangement links TRBV19 to TRBJ1-1; the D is unclear. Germline lookup yields CDR1 LNHDA and CDR2 SQIVND (reference sequence). The CDR3 length is 14 residues. Trimming took 3 bases from V and 0 from J, leaving 8 bases between them. CDR3: CASSIPTLNTEAFF. CDR3 nucleotide sequence: TGTGCCAGTAGTATTCCTACCCTGAACACTGAAGCTTTCTTT.

This clonotype was picked up a small number of times. The chain employs TRBV4-2 and TRBJ1-6; D is uncertain. CDR3 size: 14 residues. Trimming cost V 4 bases and J 8 bases, with 12 bases left between them. Germline CDR1 reads LGHNA; CDR2 reads YNFKEQ. CDR3 protein: CASSPGNTHSPLHF. Here the CDR3 DNA reads TGTGCCAGCAGCCCCGGAAATACTCATTCACCCCTCCACTTT.

The sample holds a few counts of this clonotype. CDR3 sequence reads: CASRLPLGRSEAFF. The CDR3 region has the DNA TGTGCAAGTCGCTTACCATTAGGACGTTCCGAGGCTTTCTTT. V usage is TRBV12-2 and J usage is TRBJ1-1. TRBV12-2 is a documented pseudogene. The CDR3 runs 14 residues.

This clonotype was recorded a few times. This chain uses TRBV11-2 with TRBJ2-5; D remains unclear. The CDR3 covers 12 residues. Germline CDR1 SGHAT, CDR2 FQNNGV. Deletions cut 3 bases from V and 7 bases from J, with 9 bases between. Here the CDR3 reads CASSFSRGTQYF. The CDR3 bases are TGTGCCAGCAGCTTTTCCAGAGGGACCCAGTACTTC.

This clonotype was found a few times. This chain uses TRBV10-3 with TRBJ2-5, with 11 nucleotides matching TRBD1. The CDR3 is 15 amino acids. V trimming: 5 bases; J trimming: 1 base; junction bases outside the gene matches: 3. Germline assignment: CDR1 ENHRY and CDR2 SYGVKD. The CDR3 coding sequence is TGTGCCATCAGTTGGGACAGGGGGTTCCAAGAGACCCAGTACTTC. It translates to CAISWDRGFQETQYF.

This clonotype was observed many times. The junction and the germline gene differ at one end; a read error may be behind it. V usage is TRBV5-1 and J usage is TRBJ2-7; 12 nucleotides align to TRBD2. The germline V gene encodes CDR1 SGHRS and CDR2 YFSETQ. This CDR3 is built from 15 residues. CDR3 protein: CASSPTSGSSYEQYF. The DNA of the CDR3 is TGTGCCAGCAGTCCGACTAGCGGGAGCTCCTACGAGCAGTACTTC.

V gene TRBV9 combines with J gene TRBJ1-1; the D gene is possibly TRBD1 (5 bases). Germline CDR1 is SGDLS and CDR2 is YYNGEE. The ends were cut back, 4 bases at V and 6 bases at J, with 13 bases in the middle. CDR3 length equals 13 residues. The CDR3 region is CASSSRDVSEAFF. CDR3 nucleotides: TGTGCCAGCAGCTCCCGGGACGTGTCTGAAGCTTTCTTT.

This clonotype has more than one count but fewer than ten. This chain joins TRBV4-1 and TRBJ1-1; D gene uncertain. The V gene lost 5 bases and the J gene lost 4 bases, with 8 bases spanning the gap. The CDR3 spans 12 residues. CDR1 and CDR2 (germline): MGHRA, YSYEKL. The CDR3 nucleotides are TGCGCCAGCAGCGGGGAGGGCACTGAAGCTTTCTTT. It is translated as CASSGEGTEAFF.

This chain links TRBV2 with TRBJ2-2, with a possible D match to TRBD1 (6 bases). V lost 8 bases and J lost 1, with 17 bases in between. This CDR3 comprises 16 residues. From germline, CDR1 is SNHLY and CDR2 FYNNEI. DNA for the CDR3: TGTGCCAGCGTACTACAGGGAACGCTGAACACCGGGGAGCTGTTTTTT. Translating gives CASVLQGTLNTGELFF.

The chain combines TRBV20-1 with TRBJ1-1; no firm D call. V shed 5 bases and J shed 0 bases, with 7 bases lying between them. CDR1 DFQATT and CDR2 SNEGSKA come from the germline V gene (reference sequence). CDR3 length: 12 amino acids. The DNA of the CDR3 is TGCAGTGCTCCCGGGTTGAACACTGAAGCTTTCTTT. This codes for CSAPGLNTEAFF.